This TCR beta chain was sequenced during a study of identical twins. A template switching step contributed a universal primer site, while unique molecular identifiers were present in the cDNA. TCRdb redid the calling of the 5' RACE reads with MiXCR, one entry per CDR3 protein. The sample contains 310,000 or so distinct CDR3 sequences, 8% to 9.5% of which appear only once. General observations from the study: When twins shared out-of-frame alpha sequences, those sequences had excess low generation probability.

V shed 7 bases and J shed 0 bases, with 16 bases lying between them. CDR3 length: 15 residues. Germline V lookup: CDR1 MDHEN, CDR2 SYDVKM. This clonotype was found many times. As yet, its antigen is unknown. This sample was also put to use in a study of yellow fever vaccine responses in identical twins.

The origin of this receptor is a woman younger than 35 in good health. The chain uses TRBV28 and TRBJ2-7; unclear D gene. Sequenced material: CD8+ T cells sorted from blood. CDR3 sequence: CASTSFTRSSYEQYF. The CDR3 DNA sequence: TGTGCCAGCACCTCCTTCACCAGGAGCTCCTACGAGCAGTACTTC.